These T cell receptor beta chains were read from a single sample in a study of blood T cell repertoires in COVID-19. TCRdb's table, derived via immunoSEQ multiplex PCR, lists solely in-frame clones and lacks some. The sample includes 200,000 to 250,000 clones, 84% of them seen just once. Sequencing was carried out using PBMCs or T cells enriched from blood (not recorded which). These receptor sequences come from a man aged 60-69 years who had recovered from COVID-19. Both conserved end residues are part of each CDR3. D genes are given only for firm matches. The size of a clone is reported for some rows only, either as once, few or many, or as a class for expanded clones.

NA NA TRBJ2-5 TRBV20-1 TGCAGTGCGAGTCTCCCCGGGGGAGGCGGGGAGACCCAGTACTTC CSASLPGGGGETQYF
NA TRBD2 TRBJ2-2 TRBV5-5 TGTGCCAGCAGCTTCCTAGCGGCGAACACCGGGGAGCTGTTTTTT CASSFLAANTGELFF
NA TRBD1 TRBJ2-5 TRBV5-1 TGCGCCAGCAGCCCGGACAGGGGGCTGGGAGAGACCCAGTACTTC CASSPDRGLGETQYF
NA TRBD1 TRBJ1-6 TRBV4-3 TGCGCCAGCAGCCAAGAGGGTACAGGGACAGGGCGGAATTCACCCCTCCACTTT CASSQEGTGTGRNSPLHF
NA TRBD2 TRBJ2-2 TRBV11-2 TGTGCCAGCAGCTTAATTGAGCGGGGAGGTACCGGGGAGCTGTTTTTT CASSLIERGGTGELFF
NA NA TRBJ1-6 TRBV19 TGTGCCAGTAGTATAGTTTGGACAGCTAGCTCCTATAATTCACCCCTCCACTTT CASSIVWTASSYNSPLHF
NA NA TRBJ2-7 TRBV10-3 TGTGCCAGCCGGCAGGGTCAGGGGTACGAGCAGTACTTC CASRQGQGYEQYF
NA TRBD1 TRBJ1-1 TRBV7-6 TGTGCCAGCAGCACGGGACAGGGAGACGCTTTCTTT CASSTGQGDAFF
NA TRBD1 TRBJ2-3 TRBV19 TGTGCCAGTAGTATTCTGCCTCCGGGACAGGGACAAGATACGCAGTATTTT CASSILPPGQGQDTQYF
NA NA TRBJ1-3 TRBV5-1 TGCGCCAGCAGCTCGACAGCTCAGGGAAACACCATATATTTT CASSSTAQGNTIYF
NA TRBD1 TRBJ2-2 TRBV7-6 TGTGCCAGCAGCTGGGACAGGGGGGGAACCGGGGAGCTGTTTTTT CASSWDRGGTGELFF
NA TRBD2 TRBJ2-5 TRBV15 TGTGCCACCAGCAGAGATGAGGGCGGGAGAGAGACCCAGTACTTC CATSRDEGGRETQYF
NA NA TRBJ1-5 TRBV7-2 TGTGCCAGCAGTCAAGGACTCACGACGGGGCAGCCCCAGCATTTT CASSQGLTTGQPQHF
NA NA TRBJ2-3 TRBV9 TGTGCCAGCAGCGTAGACACAACAGAAGATACGCAGTATTTT CASSVDTTEDTQYF
few NA TRBJ2-2 TRBV2 TGTGCCAGCAGCCCCCCGAGGGGGGGGAACACCGGGGAGCTGTTTTTT CASSPPRGGNTGELFF
NA NA TRBJ2-5 TRBV5-6 TGTGCCAGCAGCTTGGGACAGCAAGAGACCCAGTACTTC CASSLGQQETQYF
NA TRBD1 TRBJ1-5 TRBV3-1/TRBV3-2 TGTGCCAGCAGCGTGACGACAGGGAACAATCAGCCCCAGCATTTT CASSVTTGNNQPQHF